Following are 25 T cell receptor beta chains from one sample sequenced in a study of control samples from healthy donors and cancer patients. Sequencing used immunoSEQ multiplex PCR; TCRdb keeps in-frame clones, though not all of them. The sample includes approximately 230,000 clones, more than 65% of them seen just once. The sample consisted of PBMCs. These receptors all come from an older woman with lung cancer.

Concerning this clone itself: The sample holds other DNA sequences that translate to the same CDR3. The gene calls are TRBV18 and TRBJ1-6; no clear D. CDR1 and CDR2 from the germline V gene are KGHSH and LQKENI. The CDR3 runs 15 residues. V was pared by 3 bases and J by 5 bases, with 11 bases between. CDR3 nucleotides: TGTGCCAGCTCACCCGGGAGAGGCGATAATTCACCCCTCCACTTT. It yields the protein CASSPGRGDNSPLHF.

The rearrangement links TRBV14 to TRBJ1-5; D is unclear. The CDR3 runs 13 residues. Trimming left V 4 bases short and J 5 bases short, with 9 bases between. Germline CDR1 reads SGHDN; CDR2 reads FVKESK. CDR3 protein: CASSLASHQPQHF. The CDR3 coding sequence is TGTGCCAGCAGCCTGGCCAGTCATCAGCCCCAGCATTTT.

The chain combines TRBV9 with TRBJ2-1, with 12 bases matching TRBD2. Germline CDR1 is SGDLS and CDR2 is YYNGEE. V gave up 0 bases and J gave up 7 bases; unmatched junction bases: 5. This CDR3 contains 16 residues. CDR3 in DNA: TGTGCCAGCAGCGTAGGGCTAGCGGGGGGGCAAAATGAGCAGTTCTTC. It yields the protein CASSVGLAGGQNEQFF.

The chain employs TRBV28 and TRBJ1-3; D is perhaps TRBD1 (5 bases). This CDR3 is built from 16 residues. Germline CDR1 is MDHEN and CDR2 is SYDVKM. V shed 7 bases and J shed 0 bases, with 16 bases lying between them. In DNA form, the CDR3 reads TGTGCCAGCATTCTTTCTGGGGGGAACTCTGGAAACACCATATATTTT. Translation gives CASILSGGNSGNTIYF.

The chain combines TRBV7-3 with TRBJ2-7, with D possibly being TRBD1 (5 bases). The V end lost 0 bases, the J end lost 5 bases, and 8 bases lay between the germline ends. The CDR3 is 13 residues long. Germline CDR1 SGHTA, CDR2 FQGTGA. The chain's CDR3 is CASSLTQGHEQYF. The DNA of the CDR3 is TGTGCCAGCAGCTTAACGCAGGGCCACGAGCAGTACTTC.

The V call is TRBV29-1, the J call TRBJ2-7, with TRBD1 identical over 7 bases. The CDR3 sequence is 11 residues long. CDR1 and CDR2 (germline): SQVTM, ANQGSEA. J lost 4 bases, V lost 6 bases, and 3 bases had no gene match. CDR3 nucleotide sequence: TGCAGCGTGGGACAGACATACGAGCAGTACTTC. Translated: CSVGQTYEQYF.

This clone was detected once. The rearrangement joins TRBV15 to TRBJ2-7, with D unclear. This CDR3 contains 15 residues. V gave up 5 bases and J gave up 6 bases, with 20 bases separating them. Per germline, CDR1 LNHNV and CDR2 YYDKDF (reference sequence). The CDR3 is CATSRGRTEFGEQYF. In nucleotides, the CDR3 is TGTGCCACCAGCCGAGGTAGGACGGAATTCGGCGAGCAGTACTTC.

The chain links TRBV5-4 to TRBJ1-1; tentative D call: TRBD1 (6 bases). The CDR3 is 12 amino acids. V was cut by 3 bases and J by 8 bases, with 11 bases left in between. CDR1 is SGHNT and CDR2 is YYREEE in the germline V gene (reference sequence). CDR3 nucleotide sequence: TGTGCCAGCAGCTCCTCTGGGACAGAAGCTTTCTTT. This sequence encodes CASSSSGTEAFF.

A single count supports this clone. Mismatch with germline at one junction end may stem from a read error. This rearrangement joins TRBV7-9 to TRBJ1-2, with no clear D. Germline CDR1 and CDR2: SEHNR and FQNEAQ (reference sequence). CDR3 length: 14 residues. The CDR3 bases are TGTGCCAGCAGCTTCTTAACCGGATCCTATGGCTACGCCTTC. Translating it yields CASSFLTGSYGYAF.

J is TRBJ1-2 and V is TRBV30, with a tentative D call TRBD1 (5 bases). Trimming left V 3 bases short and J 8 bases short, with 22 bases between. The germline CDR1 and CDR2 sequences are GTSNPN and SVGIG (reference sequence). This CDR3 contains 15 residues. The CDR3 bases are TGTGCCTGGAGCCCCAGGGACCGCTATGCTATGGGCTACACCTTC. Protein product: CAWSPRDRYAMGYTF. The full variable domain, in which reference TRBV30 and TRBJ1-2 provide the parts outside the CDR3, is SQTIHQWPATLVQPVGSPLSLECTVEGTSNPNLYWYRQAAGRGLQLLFYSVGIGQISSEVPQNLSASRPQDRQFILSSKKLLLSDSGFYLCAWSPRDRYAMGYTFGSGTRLTVV.

V is TRBV28 and J is TRBJ1-1; a possible D gene is TRBD1 (5 bases). Germline V gives CDR1 MDHEN, CDR2 SYDVKM. The CDR3 covers 13 residues. Between the trimmed V and J ends, which lost 8 bases and 7 bases, there was a span of 17 bases. In DNA, the CDR3 is TGTGCCAGCTCACTGGTGGGGGTAGGTGAAGCTTTCTTT. It is translated as CASSLVGVGEAFF.

V and J are TRBV20-1 and TRBJ2-3; D is perhaps TRBD2 (6 bases). CDR1 is DFQATT and CDR2 is SNEGSKA in the germline V gene (reference sequence). The CDR3 covers 14 residues. Trimming pared 3 bases from V and 4 bases from J, leaving 14 bases between. CDR3 residues: CSASLTSMADTQYF. The CDR3 nucleotides read TGCAGTGCTAGTTTAACTAGCATGGCAGATACGCAGTATTTT.

V usage is TRBV19 and J usage is TRBJ1-2; the D is unclear. Germline-derived CDR1 and CDR2 are LNHDA and SQIVND (reference sequence). V lost 3 bases and J 3 bases, leaving 8 bases between the germline ends. This CDR3 comprises 13 residues. CDR3 amino acids: CASSIGIYYGYTF. CDR3 in DNA: TGTGCCAGTAGTATCGGGATCTACTATGGCTACACCTTC. The variable domain in full, completed from reference TRBV19 and TRBJ1-2, reads DGGITQSPKYLFRKEGQNVTLSCEQNLNHDAMYWYRQDPGQGLRLIYYSQIVNDFQKGDIAEGYSVSREKKESFPLTVTSAQKNPTAFYLCASSIGIYYGYTFGSGTRLTVV.

J is TRBJ2-1 and V is TRBV12-3 or TRBV12-4; the D gene is possibly TRBD1 (6 bases). V shed 5 bases and J shed 10 bases, with 15 bases lying between them. There are 13 residues in the CDR3. DNA of the CDR3: TGTGCCAGCAGTCCCCTACAGGGAGACGAGCAGTTCTTC. As protein: CASSPLQGDEQFF.

The chain has TRBV21-1 and TRBJ2-7. TRBV21-1 is deemed a pseudogene. This CDR3 is 10 amino acids long. The CDR3 coding sequence is TGTGCCAGCGCAGGACACGAGCAGTACTTC. Residues: CASAGHEQYF.

The chain joins TRBV20-1 to TRBJ1-5; D ambiguous. The V and J ends lost 3 bases and 3 bases respectively, with 9 bases between them. Germline loops: CDR1 DFQATT, CDR2 SNEGSKA (reference sequence). This CDR3 has 13 residues. CDR3 DNA sequence: TGCAGTGCTAGTGGAGTGATCAATCAGCCCCAGCATTTT. It specifies CSASGVINQPQHF.

This clone was picked up one time. The rearrangement uses TRBV28 and TRBJ1-5, with D uncertain. Germline CDR1 is MDHEN and CDR2 is SYDVKM. The length of the CDR3 is 15 residues. V lost 5 bases and J 0 bases, leaving 11 bases between the germline ends. The CDR3 sequence: CASSIVQYSNQPQHF. CDR3 nucleotides: TGTGCCAGCAGTATAGTACAGTATAGCAATCAGCCCCAGCATTTT.

This clone was found a few times. The V gene is TRBV15, the J gene TRBJ1-3; a possible D gene is TRBD1 (5 bases). Germline values: CDR1 LNHNV, CDR2 YYDKDF (reference sequence). V was pared by 0 bases and J by 6 bases, with 21 bases between. CDR3 length: 18 amino acids. CDR3 DNA: TGTGCCACCAGCAGAGATTATACCCCGGGGGGACCGGCAAACACCATATATTTT. The encoded protein is CATSRDYTPGGPANTIYF.

CDR3 bases: TGTGCCAGCAGCTTAGCCCCTCGGGCAGGGGACACTGAAGCTTTCTTT. Translated, it gives CASSLAPRAGDTEAFF. This chain uses TRBV7-6 with TRBJ1-1; weak D call: TRBD1 (6 bases). Trimming cost V 0 bases and J 3 bases, with 14 bases left between them. CDR3 length: 16 residues. Germline V gives CDR1 SGHVS, CDR2 FNYEAQ.

This chain connects TRBV9 to TRBJ1-3; no definite D call. Germline loops: CDR1 SGDLS, CDR2 YYNGEE. Trimming pared 8 bases from V and 2 bases from J, leaving 14 bases between. CDR3 length equals 14 residues. The CDR3 bases are TGTGCCAGTTCCTCTTTAGTTCCTGGAAACACCATATATTTT. It is translated as CASSSLVPGNTIYF.

The chain joins TRBV18 to TRBJ1-2; D not certain. Germline CDR1 reads KGHSH; CDR2 reads LQKENI. V was pared by 3 bases and J by 4 bases, with 9 bases between. CDR3 length equals 13 residues. The CDR3 loop reads CASSPERRYGYTF. The CDR3 nucleotides read TGTGCCAGCTCACCTGAGCGGCGCTATGGCTACACCTTC.

A few counts support this clone. The V and J genes are TRBV10-3 and TRBJ2-7; no reliable D call. Per germline, CDR1 ENHRY and CDR2 SYGVKD. Trimming took off 6 bases at V and 4 bases at J, with 7 bases between the two ends. The CDR3 is made up of 11 amino acids. The CDR3 protein is CAISSRYEQYF. The CDR3 nucleotides read TGTGCCATCAGCTCGAGGTACGAGCAGTACTTC.

The rearrangement joins TRBV7-3 to TRBJ1-2; 7 positions agree with TRBD1. CDR3 size: 14 residues. Unmatched junction bases numbered 7, after V lost 5 bases and J lost 4 bases. The V gene's germline CDR1 is SGHTA and CDR2 FQGTGA. CDR3 sequence reads: CASSPGQAGYGYTF. In nucleotides, the CDR3 is TGTGCCAGCAGCCCTGGACAGGCGGGCTATGGCTACACCTTC.

The chain couples TRBV18 to TRBJ2-1; no clear D gene. Germline CDR1 KGHSH, CDR2 LQKENI. The V and J ends lost 3 bases and 4 bases respectively, with 10 bases between them. This CDR3 contains 14 residues. CDR3: CASSPAEGYNEQFF. The CDR3 coding sequence is TGTGCCAGCTCACCGGCAGAAGGTTACAATGAGCAGTTCTTC.

This clone was picked up one time. At one end the junction does not follow the germline gene, possibly because of a read error. The genes are TRBV15 and TRBJ1-5; D is unresolved. This CDR3 is 15 amino acids long. Germline CDR1 is LNHNV and CDR2 is YYDKDF (reference sequence). The CDR3, as DNA: TGTGCCACCAGCAGAGATCCGAGTAGCGATCAGCCCCAGCATTTT. Protein product: CATSRDPSSDQPQHF.